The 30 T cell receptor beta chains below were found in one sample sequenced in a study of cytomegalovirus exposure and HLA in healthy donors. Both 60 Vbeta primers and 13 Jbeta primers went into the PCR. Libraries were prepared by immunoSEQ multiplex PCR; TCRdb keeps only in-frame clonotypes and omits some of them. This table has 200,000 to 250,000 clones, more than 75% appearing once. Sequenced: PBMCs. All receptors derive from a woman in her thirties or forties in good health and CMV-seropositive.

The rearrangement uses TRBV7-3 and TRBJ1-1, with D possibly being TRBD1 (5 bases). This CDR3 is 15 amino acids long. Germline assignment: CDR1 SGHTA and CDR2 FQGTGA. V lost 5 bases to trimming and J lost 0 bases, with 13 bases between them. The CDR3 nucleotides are TGTGCCAGCAGCCCAGGTGGACACATGAACACTGAAGCTTTCTTT. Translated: CASSPGGHMNTEAFF.

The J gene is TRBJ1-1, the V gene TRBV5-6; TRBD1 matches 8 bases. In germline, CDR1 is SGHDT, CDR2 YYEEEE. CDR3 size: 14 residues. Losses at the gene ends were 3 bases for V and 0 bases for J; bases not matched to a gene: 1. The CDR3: CASSWTGLNTEAFF. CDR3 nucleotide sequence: TGTGCCAGCAGCTGGACAGGGTTGAACACTGAAGCTTTCTTT.

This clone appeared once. The CDR3 region is CASSLNRGRGYTF. CDR3 sequence (DNA): TGTGCCAGCAGCTTAAACAGGGGGCGAGGCTACACCTTC. The rearrangement uses TRBV7-3 and TRBJ1-2; 9 bases map to TRBD1. The CDR3 spans 13 residues. CDR1 is SGHTA and CDR2 is FQGTGA in the germline V gene. V was clipped by 1 base and J by 8 bases; unmatched bases: 2.

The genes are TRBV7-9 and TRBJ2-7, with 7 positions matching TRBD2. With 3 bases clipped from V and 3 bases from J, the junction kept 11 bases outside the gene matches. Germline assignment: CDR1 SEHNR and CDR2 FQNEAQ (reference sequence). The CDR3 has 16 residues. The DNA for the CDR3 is TGTGCCAGCAGCTTTGTAGGGCGGGAGATGGTCTACGAGCAGTACTTC. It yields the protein CASSFVGREMVYEQYF.

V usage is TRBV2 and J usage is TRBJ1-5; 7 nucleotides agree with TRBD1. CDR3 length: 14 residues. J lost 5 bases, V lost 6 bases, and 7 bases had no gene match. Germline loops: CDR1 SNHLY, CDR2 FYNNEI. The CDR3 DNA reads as TGTGCCAGCAGCGCGACAGGGATAGATCAGCCCCAGCATTTT. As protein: CASSATGIDQPQHF.

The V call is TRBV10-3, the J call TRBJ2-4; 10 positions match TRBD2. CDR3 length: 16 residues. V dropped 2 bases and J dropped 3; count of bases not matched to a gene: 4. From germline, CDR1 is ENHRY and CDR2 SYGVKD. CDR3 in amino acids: CAISEGLAVNKNIQYF. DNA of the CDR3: TGTGCCATCAGTGAGGGACTAGCGGTTAACAAAAACATTCAGTACTTC.

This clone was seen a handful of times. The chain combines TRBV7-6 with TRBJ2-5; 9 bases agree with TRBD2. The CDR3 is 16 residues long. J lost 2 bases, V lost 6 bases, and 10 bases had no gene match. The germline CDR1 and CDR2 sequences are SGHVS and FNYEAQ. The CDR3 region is CASRPLAGISQETQYF. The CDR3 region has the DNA TGTGCCAGCAGACCACTAGCGGGCATTTCTCAAGAGACCCAGTACTTC.

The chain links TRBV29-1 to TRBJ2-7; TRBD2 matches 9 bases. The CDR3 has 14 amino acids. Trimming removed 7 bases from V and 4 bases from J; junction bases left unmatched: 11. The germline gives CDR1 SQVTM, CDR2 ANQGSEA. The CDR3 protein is CSAELLAGRYEQYF. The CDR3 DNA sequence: TGCAGCGCGGAACTTCTAGCGGGGAGGTACGAGCAGTACTTC.

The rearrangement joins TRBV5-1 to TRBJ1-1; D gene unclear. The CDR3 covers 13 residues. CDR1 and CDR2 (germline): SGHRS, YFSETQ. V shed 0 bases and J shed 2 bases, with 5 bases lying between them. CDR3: CASSLVANTEAFF. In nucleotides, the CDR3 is TGCGCCAGCAGCTTGGTAGCTAACACTGAAGCTTTCTTT.

CDR3 DNA sequence: TGTGCCAGCAGTAACCCGGGACAACACTATGGCTACACCTTC. Its protein product is CASSNPGQHYGYTF. V is TRBV6-5 and J is TRBJ1-2; D may be TRBD1 (6 bases). Trimming pared 5 bases from V and 3 bases from J, leaving 13 bases between. This CDR3 is 14 amino acids long. Per the germline V gene, CDR1 is MNHEY and CDR2 is SVGAGI.

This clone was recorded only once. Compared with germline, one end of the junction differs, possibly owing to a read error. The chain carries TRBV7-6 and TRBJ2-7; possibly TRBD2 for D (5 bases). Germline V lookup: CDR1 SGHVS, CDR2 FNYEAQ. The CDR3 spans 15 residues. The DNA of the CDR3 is TGTGCCAGCAGGTTAGGGCCCGGAGGAGCCTACGAGCAGTACTTC. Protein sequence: CASRLGPGGAYEQYF.

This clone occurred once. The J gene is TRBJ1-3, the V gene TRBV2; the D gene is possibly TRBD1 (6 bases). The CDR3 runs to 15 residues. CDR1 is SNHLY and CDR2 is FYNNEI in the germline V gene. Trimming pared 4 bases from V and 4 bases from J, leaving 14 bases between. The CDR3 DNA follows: TGTGCCAGCAGTGTTTCAGGGGCTTCGGGAAACACCATATATTTT. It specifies CASSVSGASGNTIYF.

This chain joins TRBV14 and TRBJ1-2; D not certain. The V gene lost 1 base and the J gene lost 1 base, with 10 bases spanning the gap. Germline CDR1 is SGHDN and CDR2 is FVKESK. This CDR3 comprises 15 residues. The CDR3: CASSQVAPVNYGYTF. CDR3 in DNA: TGTGCCAGCAGCCAAGTGGCACCCGTTAACTATGGCTACACCTTC. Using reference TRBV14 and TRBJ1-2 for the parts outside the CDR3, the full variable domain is EAGVTQFPSHSVIEKGQTVTLRCDPISGHDNLYWYRRVMGKEIKFLLHFVKESKQDESGMPNNRFLAERTGGTYSTLKVQPAELEDSGVYFCASSQVAPVNYGYTFGSGTRLTVV.

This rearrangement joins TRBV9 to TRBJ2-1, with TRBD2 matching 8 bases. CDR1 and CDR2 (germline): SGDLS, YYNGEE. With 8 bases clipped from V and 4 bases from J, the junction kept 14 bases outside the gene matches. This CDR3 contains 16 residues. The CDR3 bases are TGTGCCAGTTCAAAGGGATTAGCGGGATCATACAATGAGCAGTTCTTC. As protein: CASSKGLAGSYNEQFF.

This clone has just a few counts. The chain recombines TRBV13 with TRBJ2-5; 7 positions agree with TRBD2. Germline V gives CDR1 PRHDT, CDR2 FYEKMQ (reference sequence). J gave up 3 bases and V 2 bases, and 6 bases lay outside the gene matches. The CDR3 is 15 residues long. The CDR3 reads CASSLRLRGEETQYF. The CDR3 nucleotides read TGTGCCAGCAGCTTAAGATTACGGGGGGAAGAGACCCAGTACTTC.

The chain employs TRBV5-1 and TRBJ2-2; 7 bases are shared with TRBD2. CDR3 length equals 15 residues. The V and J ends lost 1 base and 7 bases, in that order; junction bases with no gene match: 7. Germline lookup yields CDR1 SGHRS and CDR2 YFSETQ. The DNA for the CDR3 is TGCGCCAGCAGCTTGAGCGGGACGGTCCACGGGGAGCTGTTTTTT. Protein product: CASSLSGTVHGELFF. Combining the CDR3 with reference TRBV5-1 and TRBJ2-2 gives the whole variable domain KAGVTQTPRYLIKTRGQQVTLSCSPISGHRSVSWYQQTPGQGLQFLFEYFSETQRNKGNFPGRFSGRQFSNSRSEMNVSTLELGDSALYLCASSLSGTVHGELFFGEGSRLTVL.

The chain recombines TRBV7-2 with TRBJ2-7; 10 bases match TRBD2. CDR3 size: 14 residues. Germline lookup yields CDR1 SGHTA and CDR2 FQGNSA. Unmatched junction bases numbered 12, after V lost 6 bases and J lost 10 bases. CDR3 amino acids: CASRMESGGALQYF. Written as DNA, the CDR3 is TGTGCCAGCAGGATGGAGAGCGGGGGGGCCCTCCAGTACTTC. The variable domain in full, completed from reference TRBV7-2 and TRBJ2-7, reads GAGVSQSPSNKVTEKGKDVELRCDPISGHTALYWYRQSLGQGLEFLIYFQGNSAPDKSGLPSDRFSAERTGGSVSTLTIQRTQQEDSAVYLCASRMESGGALQYFGPGTRLTVT.

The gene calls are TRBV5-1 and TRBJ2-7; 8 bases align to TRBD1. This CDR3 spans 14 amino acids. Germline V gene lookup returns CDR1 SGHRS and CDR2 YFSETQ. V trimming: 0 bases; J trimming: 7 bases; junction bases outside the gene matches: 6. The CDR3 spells CASSLDRGTWEQYF. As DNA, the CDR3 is TGCGCCAGCAGCTTGGACAGGGGGACGTGGGAGCAGTACTTC.

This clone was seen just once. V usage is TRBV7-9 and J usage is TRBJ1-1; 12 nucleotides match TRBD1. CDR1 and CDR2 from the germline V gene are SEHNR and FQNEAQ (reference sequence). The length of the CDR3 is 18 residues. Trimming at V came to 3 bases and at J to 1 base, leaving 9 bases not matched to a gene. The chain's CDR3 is CASSFGRGDRGQNTEAFF. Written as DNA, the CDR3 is TGTGCCAGCAGCTTCGGGCGGGGGGACAGGGGGCAGAACACTGAAGCTTTCTTT.

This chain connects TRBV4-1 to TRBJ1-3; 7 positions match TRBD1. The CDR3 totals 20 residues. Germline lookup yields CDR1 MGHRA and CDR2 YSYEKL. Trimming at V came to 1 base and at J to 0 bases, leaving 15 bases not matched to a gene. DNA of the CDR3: TGCGCCAGCAGCCAAGCGGTTGACCCCTCGACAGGGCACTCTGGAAACACCATATATTTT. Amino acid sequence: CASSQAVDPSTGHSGNTIYF.

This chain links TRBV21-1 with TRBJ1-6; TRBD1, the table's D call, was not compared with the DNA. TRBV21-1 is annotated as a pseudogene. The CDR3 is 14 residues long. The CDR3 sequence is CASSIRTGASPLHF. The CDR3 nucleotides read TGTGCCAGCAGTATCAGGACAGGCGCTTCACCCCTCCACTTT.

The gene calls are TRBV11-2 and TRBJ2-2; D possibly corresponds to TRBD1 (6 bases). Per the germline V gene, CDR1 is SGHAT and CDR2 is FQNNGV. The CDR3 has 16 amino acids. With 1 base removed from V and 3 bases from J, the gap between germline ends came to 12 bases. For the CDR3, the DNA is TGTGCCAGCAGCTTAGCAGGACAGAGATACACCGGGGAGCTGTTTTTT. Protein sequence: CASSLAGQRYTGELFF.

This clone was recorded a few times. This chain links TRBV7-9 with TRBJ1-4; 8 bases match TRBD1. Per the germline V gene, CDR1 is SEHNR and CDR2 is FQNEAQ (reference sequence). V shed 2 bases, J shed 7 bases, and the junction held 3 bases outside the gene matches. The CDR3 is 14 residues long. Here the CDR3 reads CASSLQGAREKLFF. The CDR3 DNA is TGTGCCAGCAGCTTACAGGGGGCGCGTGAAAAACTGTTTTTT.

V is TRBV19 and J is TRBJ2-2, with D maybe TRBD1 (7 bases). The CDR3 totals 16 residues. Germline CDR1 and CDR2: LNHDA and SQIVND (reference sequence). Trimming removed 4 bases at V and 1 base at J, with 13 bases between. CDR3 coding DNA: TGTGCCAGTAGTAGTCGACAGGGACTGAACACCGGGGAGCTGTTTTTT. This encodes CASSSRQGLNTGELFF.

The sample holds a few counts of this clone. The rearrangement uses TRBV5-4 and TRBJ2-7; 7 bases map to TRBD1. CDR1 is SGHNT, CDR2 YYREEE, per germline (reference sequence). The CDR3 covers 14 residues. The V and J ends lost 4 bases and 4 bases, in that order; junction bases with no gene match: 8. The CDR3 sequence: CASSGGQTQYEQYF. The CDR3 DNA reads TGTGCCAGCAGCGGGGGACAGACCCAATACGAGCAGTACTTC.

The CDR3: CASSSDRGMNTEAFF. The CDR3 bases are TGTGCCAGCAGTTCCGACCGGGGGATGAACACTGAAGCTTTCTTT. The chain employs TRBV6-5 and TRBJ1-1; D may be TRBD1 (5 bases). Germline CDR1 reads MNHEY; CDR2 reads SVGAGI. The CDR3 consists of 15 residues. V was shortened by 4 bases and J by 0 bases, with 12 bases between the two germline ends.

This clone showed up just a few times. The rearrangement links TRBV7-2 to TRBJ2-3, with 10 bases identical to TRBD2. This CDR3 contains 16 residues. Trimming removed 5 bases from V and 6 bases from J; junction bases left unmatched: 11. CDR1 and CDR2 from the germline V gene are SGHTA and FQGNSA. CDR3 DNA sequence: TGTGCCAGCAGCCCCCCGGGAGCGGGAGGGCCTGATACGCAGTATTTT. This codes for CASSPPGAGGPDTQYF. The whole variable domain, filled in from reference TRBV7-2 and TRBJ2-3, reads GAGVSQSPSNKVTEKGKDVELRCDPISGHTALYWYRQSLGQGLEFLIYFQGNSAPDKSGLPSDRFSAERTGGSVSTLTIQRTQQEDSAVYLCASSPPGAGGPDTQYFGPGTRLTVL.

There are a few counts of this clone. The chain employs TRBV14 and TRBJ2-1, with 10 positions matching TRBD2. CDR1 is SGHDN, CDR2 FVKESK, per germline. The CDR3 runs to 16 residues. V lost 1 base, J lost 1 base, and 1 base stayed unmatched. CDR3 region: CASSQGAGGSYNEQFF. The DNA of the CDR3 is TGTGCCAGCAGCCAAGGAGCGGGAGGGTCCTACAATGAGCAGTTCTTC.

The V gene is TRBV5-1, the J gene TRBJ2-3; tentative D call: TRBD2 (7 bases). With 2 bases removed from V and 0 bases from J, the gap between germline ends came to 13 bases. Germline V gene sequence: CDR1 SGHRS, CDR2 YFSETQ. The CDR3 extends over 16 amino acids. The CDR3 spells CASSFFSGTSTDTQYF. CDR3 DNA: TGCGCCAGCAGCTTTTTCAGCGGGACAAGCACAGATACGCAGTATTTT.

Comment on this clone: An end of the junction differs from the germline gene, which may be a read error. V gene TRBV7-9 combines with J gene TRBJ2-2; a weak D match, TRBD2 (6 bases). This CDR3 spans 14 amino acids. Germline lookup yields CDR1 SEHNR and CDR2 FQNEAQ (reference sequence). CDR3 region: CSSSRDLITGELFF. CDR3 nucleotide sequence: TGTTCCAGCAGCCGGGACTTAATTACCGGGGAGCTGTTTTTT.